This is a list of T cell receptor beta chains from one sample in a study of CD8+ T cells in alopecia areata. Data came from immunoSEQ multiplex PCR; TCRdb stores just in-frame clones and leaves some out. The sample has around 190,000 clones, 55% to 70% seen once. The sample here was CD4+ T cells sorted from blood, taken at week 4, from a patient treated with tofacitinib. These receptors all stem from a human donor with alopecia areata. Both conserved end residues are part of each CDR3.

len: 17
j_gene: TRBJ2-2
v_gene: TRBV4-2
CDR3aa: CASSLLSPGLEPGELFF

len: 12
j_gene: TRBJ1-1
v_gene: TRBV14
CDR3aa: CASSQEDRAAFF

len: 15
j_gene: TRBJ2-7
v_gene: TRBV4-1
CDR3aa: CASSQGLAGVPKQYF

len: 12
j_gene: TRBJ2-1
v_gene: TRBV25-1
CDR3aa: CASSGYHNEQFF

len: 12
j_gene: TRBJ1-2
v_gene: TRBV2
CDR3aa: CASRFNHYGYTF

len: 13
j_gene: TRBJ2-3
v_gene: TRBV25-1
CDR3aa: CASSVVDTTGQYF

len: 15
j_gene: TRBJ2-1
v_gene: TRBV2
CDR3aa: CATKWREGLVSEQFF

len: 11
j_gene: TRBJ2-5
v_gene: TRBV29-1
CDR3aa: CSVAREETQYF

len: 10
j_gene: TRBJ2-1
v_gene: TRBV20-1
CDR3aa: CSVKDAEQFF

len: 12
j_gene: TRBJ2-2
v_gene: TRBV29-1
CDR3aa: CSGKDGTGELFF

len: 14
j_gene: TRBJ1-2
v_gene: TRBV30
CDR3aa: CAWTTRGVGYGYTF

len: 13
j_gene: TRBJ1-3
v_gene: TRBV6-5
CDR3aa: CASRRETGNTIYF

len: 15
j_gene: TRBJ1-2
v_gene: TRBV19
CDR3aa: CASSTSPGQRGGYTF

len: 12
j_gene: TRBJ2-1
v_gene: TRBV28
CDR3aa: CASSLREGRTFF

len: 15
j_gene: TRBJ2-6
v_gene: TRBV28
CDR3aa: CASRDRGLGANVLTF

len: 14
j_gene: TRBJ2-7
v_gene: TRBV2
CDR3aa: CASKRQGESYEQYF

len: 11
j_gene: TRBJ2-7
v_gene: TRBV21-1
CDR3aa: CASSTTSASSF

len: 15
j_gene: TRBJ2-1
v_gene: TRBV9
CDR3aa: CASSVTSGSYNEQFF

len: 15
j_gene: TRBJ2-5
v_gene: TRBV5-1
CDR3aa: CASSLVADGSETQYF

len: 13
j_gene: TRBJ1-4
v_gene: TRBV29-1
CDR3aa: CSVGPGYQEKLFF